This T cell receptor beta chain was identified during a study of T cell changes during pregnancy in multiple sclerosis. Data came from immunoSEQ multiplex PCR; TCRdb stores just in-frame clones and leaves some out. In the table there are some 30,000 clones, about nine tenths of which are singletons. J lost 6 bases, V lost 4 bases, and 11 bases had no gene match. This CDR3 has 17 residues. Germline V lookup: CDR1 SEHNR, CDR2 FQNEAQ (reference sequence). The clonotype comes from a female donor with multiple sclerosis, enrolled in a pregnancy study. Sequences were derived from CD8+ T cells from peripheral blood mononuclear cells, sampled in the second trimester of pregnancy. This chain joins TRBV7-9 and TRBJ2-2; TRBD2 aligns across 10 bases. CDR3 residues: CASSSPISGRKAGELFF. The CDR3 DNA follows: TGTGCCAGCAGCTCCCCCATTAGCGGGAGGAAGGCCGGGGAGCTGTTTTTT.